This T cell receptor beta chain was observed in a study of tumor-infiltrating lymphocytes in primary liver carcinoma. The CDR3 totals 12 residues. CDR1 is MDHEN and CDR2 is SYDVKM in the germline V gene. TCR beta cDNA was made from 400 to 600 ng total RNA with a constant-region primer. Each TCR beta library was derived from three nested multiplex PCR rounds that employed slightly modified ARM-PCR. The first two PCR rounds used TRBV1-TRBV30 forward primers with a C-beta reverse primer, nine to ten cycles each. MiXCR was run by TCRdb on the multiplex PCR reads, yielding one entry per CDR3 protein. The sample lists a few hundred thousand distinct CDR3 sequences, 50% to 75% occurring once. As concerns this clonotype: The junction departs from germline at one end; a sequencing error may be responsible.

Both blood RNA, taken from unsorted whole blood, and germline DNA were extracted. Preoperatively, roughly 4 milliliters of peripheral blood were collected. Source material: peripheral blood. J is TRBJ2-7 and V is TRBV28; D remains unclear. The origin of this receptor is a woman younger than 45 with primary liver carcinoma and hepatitis B virus infection. This CDR3 reads CVSSLGRSEQYF. CDR3 in DNA: TGTGTCAGCAGTTTAGGACGGTCCGAGCAGTACTTC.